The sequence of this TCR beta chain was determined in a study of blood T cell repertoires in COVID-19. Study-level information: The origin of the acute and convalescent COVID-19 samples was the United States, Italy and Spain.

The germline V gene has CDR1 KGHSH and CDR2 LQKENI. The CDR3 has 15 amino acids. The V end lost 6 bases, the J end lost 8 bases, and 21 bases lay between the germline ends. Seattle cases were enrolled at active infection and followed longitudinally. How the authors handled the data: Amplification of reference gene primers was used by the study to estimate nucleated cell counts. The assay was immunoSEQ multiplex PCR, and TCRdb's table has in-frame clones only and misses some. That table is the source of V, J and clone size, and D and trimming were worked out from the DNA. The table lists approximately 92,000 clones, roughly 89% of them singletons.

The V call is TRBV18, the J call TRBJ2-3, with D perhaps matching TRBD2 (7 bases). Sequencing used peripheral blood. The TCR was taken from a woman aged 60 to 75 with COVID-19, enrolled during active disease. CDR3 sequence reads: CASSPGGLYPVTQYF. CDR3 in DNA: TGTGCCAGCTCGCCCGGGGGGCTTTACCCGGTTACGCAGTATTTT.